This T cell receptor (beta chain) stems from a study of OX40 agonist ivuxolimab in advanced cancers. With respect to the entire study: Ivuxolimab, which targeted the costimulatory receptor OX40 (CD134), was an agonistic, fully human IgG2 monoclonal antibody. Intravenous ivuxolimab was administered to patients every 2 weeks at six dose levels: 0.01, 0.1, 0.3, 1.5, 3 and 10 mg/kg. Of the approximately 50 dose-escalation patients, hepatocellular carcinoma was present in some 19, melanoma in about 15, renal cell carcinoma in 9 and head and neck cancer in 9. In the dose-escalation cohort, around four fifths of patients were male, and the mean age was approximately 64 years, with a range of roughly 20 to 80. Patients were allowed to have had prior anti-PD-1, anti-PD-L1 or anti-CTLA-4 therapy, and around 41% of the dose-escalation patients had previously received checkpoint inhibitors. Partial responses occurred in three dose-escalation patients, of whom one had hepatocellular carcinoma and two had cutaneous melanoma. The purpose of peripheral TCRbeta sequencing was to test whether ivuxolimab changed TCR sequence diversity and led to clonal T-cell expansion. The paper covers the monotherapy dose-escalation part of the phase I ivuxolimab trial, which included N of about 56 patients. Broader findings and caveats from the paper: Low levels of normalized T-cell clonal expansion were also seen in some patients who did not respond. Clonal expansion of both CD4+ and CD8+ blood T cells was observed from baseline to week 6 at doses 0.1 to 3.0 mg/kg. After ivuxolimab, expanded clones were on average more numerous among CD8+ T cells than among CD4+ T cells. Which antigens the clonally expanded peripheral T cells were specific for was not determined. In partial responders in the 0.1-3.0 mg/kg groups, normalized peripheral clonal expansion was found to be among the lowest, especially among CD8+ T cells.

Genomic DNA was extracted from sorted cells for sequencing of the TCRbeta CDR3 region. The immunoSEQ Assay was used to sequence the TCRbeta CDR3 regions. TCRdb carries this immuneACCESS record with in-frame sequences only. Its versions omit some clonotypes, under half of them owing to an unresolved V gene in the studies checked, with the rest unexplained. This sample lists tens of thousands of clones; about nine tenths were detected once. The top ten clonotypes cover more than 0.9% of the sample. The CDR1 and CDR2 encoded by the germline V gene are SGHRS and YFSETQ. The CDR3 covers 16 residues, taking in both the cysteine and the phenylalanine. The CDR3 DNA has 48 bases and is translated from base 1. Trimming takes 0 bases from V and 1 base from J, and the germline ends sit 11 bases apart. This clone was picked up a small number of times. Its antigen has not been determined. No much larger clone exists at a distance of one base, and base qualities are not known.

The trial excluded patients who had a history of autoimmune disease or were on systemic immunosuppression. In every dose cohort, peripheral blood was drawn for TCR sequencing at baseline, cycle 4 day 1, and cycle 7 day 1. Samples came from an open-label, multicenter, first-in-human phase I dose-escalation trial of ivuxolimab. Adults with locally advanced or metastatic head and neck squamous cell, hepatocellular, melanoma or renal cell carcinoma were enrolled in the trial. Before TCR sequencing, CD4+ T cells and CD8+ T cells were sorted from peripheral blood as separate populations. This TCR derives from an adult with an advanced solid tumor such as melanoma, head and neck, liver or kidney cancer. The starting material was CD4+ or CD8+ T cells sorted from blood, obtained in a trial of the OX40 agonist ivuxolimab. The chain is made from TRBV5-1 and TRBJ2-1; D gene: possibly TRBD2, on 5 matching bases. The CDR3 reads as follows: CASSLEGSASYNEQFF. The nucleotide sequence reads TGCGCCAGCAGCTTGGAGGGTAGCGCATCCTACAATGAGCAGTTCTTC. Outside the CDR3, residues come from the reference TRBV5-1 and TRBJ2-1 proteins, so the full variable domain is: KAGVTQTPRYLIKTRGQQVTLSCSPISGHRSVSWYQQTPGQGLQFLFEYFSETQRNKGNFPGRFSGRQFSNSRSEMNVSTLELGDSALYLCASSLEGSASYNEQFFGPGTRLTVL.